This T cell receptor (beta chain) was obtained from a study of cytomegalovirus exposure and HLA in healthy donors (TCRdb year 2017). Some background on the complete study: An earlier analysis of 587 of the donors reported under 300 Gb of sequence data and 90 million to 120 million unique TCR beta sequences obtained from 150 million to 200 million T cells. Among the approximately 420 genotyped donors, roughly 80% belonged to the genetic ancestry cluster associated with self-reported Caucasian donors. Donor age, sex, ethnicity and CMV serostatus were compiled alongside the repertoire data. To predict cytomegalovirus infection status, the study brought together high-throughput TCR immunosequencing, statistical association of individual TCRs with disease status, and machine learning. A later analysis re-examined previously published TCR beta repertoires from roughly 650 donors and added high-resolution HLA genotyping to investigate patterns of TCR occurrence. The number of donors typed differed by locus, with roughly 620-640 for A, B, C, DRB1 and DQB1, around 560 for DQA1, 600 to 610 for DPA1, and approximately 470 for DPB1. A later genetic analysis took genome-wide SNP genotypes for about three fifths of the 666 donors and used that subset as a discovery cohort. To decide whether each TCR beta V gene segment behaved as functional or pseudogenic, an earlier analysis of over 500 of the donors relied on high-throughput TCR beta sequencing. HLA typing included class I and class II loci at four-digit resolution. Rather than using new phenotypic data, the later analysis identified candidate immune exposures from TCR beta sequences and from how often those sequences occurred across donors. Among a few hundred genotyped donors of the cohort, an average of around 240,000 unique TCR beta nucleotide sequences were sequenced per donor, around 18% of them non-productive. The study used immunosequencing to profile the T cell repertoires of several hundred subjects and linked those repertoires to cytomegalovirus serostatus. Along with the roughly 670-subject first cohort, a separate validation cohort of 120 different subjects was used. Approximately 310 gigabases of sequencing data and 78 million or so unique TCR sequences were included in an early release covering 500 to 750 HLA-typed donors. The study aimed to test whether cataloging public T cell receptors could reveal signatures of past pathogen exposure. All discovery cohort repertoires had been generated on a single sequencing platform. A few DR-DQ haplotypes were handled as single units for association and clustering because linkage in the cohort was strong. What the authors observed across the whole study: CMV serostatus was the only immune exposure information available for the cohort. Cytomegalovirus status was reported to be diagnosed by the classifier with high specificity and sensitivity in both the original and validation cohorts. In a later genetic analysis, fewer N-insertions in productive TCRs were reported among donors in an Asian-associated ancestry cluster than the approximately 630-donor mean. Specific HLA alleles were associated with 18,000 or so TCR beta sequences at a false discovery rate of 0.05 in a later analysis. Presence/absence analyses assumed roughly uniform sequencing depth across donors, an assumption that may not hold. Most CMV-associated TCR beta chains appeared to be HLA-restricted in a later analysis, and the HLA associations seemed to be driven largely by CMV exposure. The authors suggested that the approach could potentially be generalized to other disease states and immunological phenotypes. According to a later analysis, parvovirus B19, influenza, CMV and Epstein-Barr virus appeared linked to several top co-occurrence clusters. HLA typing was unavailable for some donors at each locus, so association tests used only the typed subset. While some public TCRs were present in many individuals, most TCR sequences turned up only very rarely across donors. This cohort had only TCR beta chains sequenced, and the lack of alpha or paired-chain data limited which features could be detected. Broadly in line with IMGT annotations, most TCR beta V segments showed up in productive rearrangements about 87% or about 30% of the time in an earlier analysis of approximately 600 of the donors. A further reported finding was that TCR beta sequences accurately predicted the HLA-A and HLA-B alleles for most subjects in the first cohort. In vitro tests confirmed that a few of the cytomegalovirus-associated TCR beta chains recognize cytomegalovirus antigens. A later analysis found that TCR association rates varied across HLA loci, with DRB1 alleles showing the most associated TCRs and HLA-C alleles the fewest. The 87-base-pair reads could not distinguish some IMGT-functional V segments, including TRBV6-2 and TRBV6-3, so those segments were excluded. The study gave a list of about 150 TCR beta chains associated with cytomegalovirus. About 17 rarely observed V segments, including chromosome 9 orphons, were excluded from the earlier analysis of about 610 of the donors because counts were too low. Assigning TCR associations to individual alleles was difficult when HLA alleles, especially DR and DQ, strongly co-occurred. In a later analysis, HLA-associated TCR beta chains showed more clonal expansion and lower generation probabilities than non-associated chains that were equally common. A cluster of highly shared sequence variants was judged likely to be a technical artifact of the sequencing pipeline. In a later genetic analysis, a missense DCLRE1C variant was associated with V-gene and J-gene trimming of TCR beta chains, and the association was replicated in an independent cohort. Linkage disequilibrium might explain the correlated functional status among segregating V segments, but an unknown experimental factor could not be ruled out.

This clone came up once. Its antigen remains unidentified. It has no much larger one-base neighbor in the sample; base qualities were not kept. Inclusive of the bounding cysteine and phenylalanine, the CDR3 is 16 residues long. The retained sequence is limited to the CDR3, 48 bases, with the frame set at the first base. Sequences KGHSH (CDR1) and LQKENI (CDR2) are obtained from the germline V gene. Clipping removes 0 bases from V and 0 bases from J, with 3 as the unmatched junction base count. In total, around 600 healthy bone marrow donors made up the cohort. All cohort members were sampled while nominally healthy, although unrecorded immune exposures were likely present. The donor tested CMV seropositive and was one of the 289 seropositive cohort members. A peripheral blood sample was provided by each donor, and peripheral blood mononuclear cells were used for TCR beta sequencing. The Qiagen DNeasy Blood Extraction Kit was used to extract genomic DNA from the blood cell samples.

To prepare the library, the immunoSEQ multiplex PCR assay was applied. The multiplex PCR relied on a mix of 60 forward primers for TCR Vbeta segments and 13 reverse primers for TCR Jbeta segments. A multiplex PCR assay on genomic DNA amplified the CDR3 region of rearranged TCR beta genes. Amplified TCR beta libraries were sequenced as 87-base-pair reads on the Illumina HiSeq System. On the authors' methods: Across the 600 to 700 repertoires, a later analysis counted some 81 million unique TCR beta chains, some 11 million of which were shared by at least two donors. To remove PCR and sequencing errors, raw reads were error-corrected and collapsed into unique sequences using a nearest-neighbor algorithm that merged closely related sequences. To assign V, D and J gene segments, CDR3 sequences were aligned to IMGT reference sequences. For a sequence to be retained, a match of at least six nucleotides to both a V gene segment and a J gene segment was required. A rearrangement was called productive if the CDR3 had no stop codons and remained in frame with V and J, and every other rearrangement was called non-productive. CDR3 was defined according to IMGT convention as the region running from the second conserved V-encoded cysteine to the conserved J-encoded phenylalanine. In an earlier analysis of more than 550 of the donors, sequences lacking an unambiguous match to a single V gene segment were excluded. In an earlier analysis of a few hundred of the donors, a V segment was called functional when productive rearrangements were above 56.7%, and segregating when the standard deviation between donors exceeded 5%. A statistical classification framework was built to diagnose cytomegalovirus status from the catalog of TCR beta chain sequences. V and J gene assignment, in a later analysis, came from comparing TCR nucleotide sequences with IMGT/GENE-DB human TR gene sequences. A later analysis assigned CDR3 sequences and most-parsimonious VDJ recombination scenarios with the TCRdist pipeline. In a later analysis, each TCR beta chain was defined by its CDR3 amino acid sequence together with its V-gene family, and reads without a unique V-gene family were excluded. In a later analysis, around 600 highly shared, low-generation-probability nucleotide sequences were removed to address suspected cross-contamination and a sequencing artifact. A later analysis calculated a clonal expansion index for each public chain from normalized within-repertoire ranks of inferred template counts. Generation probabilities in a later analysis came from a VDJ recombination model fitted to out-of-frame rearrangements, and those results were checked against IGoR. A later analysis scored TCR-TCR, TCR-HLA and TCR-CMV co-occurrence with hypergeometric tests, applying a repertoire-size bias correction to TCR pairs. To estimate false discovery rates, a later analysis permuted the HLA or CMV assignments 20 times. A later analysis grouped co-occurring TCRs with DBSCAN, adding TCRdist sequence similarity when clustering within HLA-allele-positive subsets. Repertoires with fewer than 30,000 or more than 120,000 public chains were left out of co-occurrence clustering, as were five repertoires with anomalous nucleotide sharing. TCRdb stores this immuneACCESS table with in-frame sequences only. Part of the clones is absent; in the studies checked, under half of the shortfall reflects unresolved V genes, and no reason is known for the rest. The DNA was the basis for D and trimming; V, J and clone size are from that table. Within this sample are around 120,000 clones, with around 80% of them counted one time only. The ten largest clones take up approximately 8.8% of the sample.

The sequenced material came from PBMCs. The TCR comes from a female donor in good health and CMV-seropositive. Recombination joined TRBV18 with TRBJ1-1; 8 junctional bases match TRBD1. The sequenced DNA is TGTGCCAGCTCACCACCGGGACAGGCTATGAACACTGAAGCTTTCTTT. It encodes CASSPPGQAMNTEAFF. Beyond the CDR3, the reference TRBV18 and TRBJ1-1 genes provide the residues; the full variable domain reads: NAGVMQNPRHLVRRRGQEARLRCSPMKGHSHVYWYRQLPEEGLKFMVYLQKENIIDESGMPKERFSAEFPKEGPSILRIQQVVRGDSAAYFCASSPPGQAMNTEAFFGQGTRLTVV.